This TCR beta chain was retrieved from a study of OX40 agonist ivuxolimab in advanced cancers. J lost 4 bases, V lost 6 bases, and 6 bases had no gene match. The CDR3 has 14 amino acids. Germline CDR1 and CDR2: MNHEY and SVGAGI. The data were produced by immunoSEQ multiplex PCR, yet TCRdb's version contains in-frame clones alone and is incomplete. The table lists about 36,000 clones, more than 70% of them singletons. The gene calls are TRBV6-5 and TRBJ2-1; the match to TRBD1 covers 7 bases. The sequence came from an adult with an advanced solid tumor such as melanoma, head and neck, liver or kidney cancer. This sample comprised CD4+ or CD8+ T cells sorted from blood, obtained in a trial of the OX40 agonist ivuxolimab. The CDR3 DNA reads TGTGCCAGCAGCCCGGGACAGCTATACAATGAGCAGTTCTTC. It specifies CASSPGQLYNEQFF.